This T cell receptor beta chain stems from a study of siplizumab effects on memory and regulatory T cells. General study results and limits: The drug siplizumab significantly decreased the alloreactive sequences that could be traced to unstimulated CD4+ memory cells. Few alloreactive clones mapped to unstimulated subsets.

The CDR3 covers 12 residues. Trimming took 10 bases from V and 1 from J, leaving 11 bases between them. Germline values: CDR1 MNHNY, CDR2 SVGAGI (reference sequence). A single count supports this clone. Its target is unknown. Around 100,000 TCR templates underwent assay in every sample. Only in-frame clones appear in the TCRdb table, and some are missing; sequencing was by immunoSEQ multiplex PCR. Seen here are roughly 120,000 clones, around 94% observed once, and the top ten hold under 2%. Sequenced: non-Treg CD4+ T cells sorted from blood. The V and J genes are TRBV6-6 and TRBJ2-7; D is undetermined. The sequence came from a human donor in good health. CDR3 loop: CATSQVSYEQYF. The CDR3 DNA reads TGTGCCACATCCCAGGTGTCCTACGAGCAGTACTTC.